Each of the 3 T cell receptor beta chains below was sequenced from the same sample in a study of OX40 agonist ivuxolimab in advanced cancers. Clones were sequenced by immunoSEQ multiplex PCR, and TCRdb holds only the in-frame ones, with some missing. The repertoire holds tens of thousands of clones, with roughly nine tenths as singletons. This material consisted of CD4+ or CD8+ T cells sorted from blood, taken in a trial of the OX40 agonist ivuxolimab. The receptors derive from an adult with an advanced solid tumor such as melanoma, head and neck, liver or kidney cancer.

The table lists this clone with a count of one. The chain's CDR3 is CGTFPPSGRIYNEQFF. The CDR3 nucleotides read TGTGGCACCTTCCCCCCTAGCGGGAGAATCTACAATGAGCAGTTCTTC. This chain joins TRBV28 and TRBJ2-1; 10 bases match TRBD2. The germline CDR1 and CDR2 sequences are MDHEN and SYDVKM. The CDR3 loop spans 16 amino acids. Full variable domain (missing parts from reference TRBV28 and TRBJ2-1): DVKVTQSSRYLVKRTGEKVFLECVQDMDHENMFWYRQDPGLGLRLIYFSYDVKMKEKGDIPEGYSVSREKKERFSLILESASTNQTSMYLCGTFPPSGRIYNEQFFGPGTRLTVL.

The rearrangement links TRBV11-3 to TRBJ2-1; D possibly matches TRBD1 or TRBD2 (5 bases each). Between the trimmed V and J ends, which lost 1 base and 0 bases, there was a span of 13 bases. The CDR3 length is 17 residues. Germline CDR1 is SGHNT and CDR2 is YENEEA. The CDR3 sequence is CASSLGGTSFSYNEQFF. The CDR3 DNA reads as TGTGCCAGCAGCTTAGGGGGGACCTCGTTCTCCTACAATGAGCAGTTCTTC.

This chain joins TRBV6-5 and TRBJ2-1, with TRBD2 matching over 9 bases. With V trimmed by 6 bases and J by 6 bases, 6 bases remained unmatched. Germline CDR1 is MNHEY and CDR2 is SVGAGI. The CDR3 loop spans 14 amino acids. The CDR3 nucleotides are TGTGCCAGCAGGCGACTAGCGGAGTCCAATGAGCAGTTCTTC. This sequence encodes CASRRLAESNEQFF.